This T cell receptor (beta chain) was captured in a study of control samples from healthy donors and cancer patients. The table came from immunoSEQ multiplex PCR; TCRdb's copy has only in-frame clones and leaves some out. Of 150,000 to 200,000 clones in the sample, approximately 92% were seen once. This TCR came from a young man in good health. The sequenced sample consisted of blood.

In nucleotides, the CDR3 is TGTGCCAGCAGCTTGACGGGCCAGACAGATACGCAGTATTTT. This gives the protein CASSLTGQTDTQYF. The chain carries TRBV11-2 and TRBJ2-3; D call uncertain. From germline, CDR1 is SGHAT and CDR2 FQNNGV. The germline V and J ends were trimmed by 3 bases and 3 bases, with 10 bases remaining between them. The CDR3 is 14 amino acids.